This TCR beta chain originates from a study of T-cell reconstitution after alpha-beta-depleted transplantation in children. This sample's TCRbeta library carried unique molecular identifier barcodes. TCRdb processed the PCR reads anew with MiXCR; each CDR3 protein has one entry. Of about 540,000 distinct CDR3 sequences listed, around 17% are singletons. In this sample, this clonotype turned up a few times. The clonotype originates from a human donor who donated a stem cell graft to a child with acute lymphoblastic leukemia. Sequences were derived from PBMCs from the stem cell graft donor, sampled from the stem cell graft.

CDR3 amino acids: CASSLGMGTYEQYF. The DNA for the CDR3 is TGCGCCAGCAGCTTGGGAATGGGAACCTACGAGCAGTACTTC. The rearrangement joins TRBV5-1 to TRBJ2-7; the D is unclear. Germline CDR1 and CDR2: SGHRS and YFSETQ. V lost 0 bases to trimming and J lost 2 bases, with 9 bases between them. CDR3 length: 14 residues.